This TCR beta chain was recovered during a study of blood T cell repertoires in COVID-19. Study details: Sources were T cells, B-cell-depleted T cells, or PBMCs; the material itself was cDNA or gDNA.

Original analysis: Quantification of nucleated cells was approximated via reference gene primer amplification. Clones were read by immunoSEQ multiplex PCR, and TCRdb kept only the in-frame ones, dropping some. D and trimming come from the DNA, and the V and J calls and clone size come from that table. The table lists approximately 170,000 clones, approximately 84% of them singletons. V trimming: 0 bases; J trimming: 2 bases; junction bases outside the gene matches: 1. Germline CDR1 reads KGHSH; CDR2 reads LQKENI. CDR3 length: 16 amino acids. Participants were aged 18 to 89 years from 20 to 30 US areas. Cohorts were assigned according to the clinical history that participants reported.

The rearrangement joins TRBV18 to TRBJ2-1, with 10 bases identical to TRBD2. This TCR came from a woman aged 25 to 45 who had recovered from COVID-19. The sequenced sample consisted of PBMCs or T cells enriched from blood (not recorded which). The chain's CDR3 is CASSPPSGRPYNEQFF. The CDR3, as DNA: TGTGCCAGCTCACCACCTAGCGGGAGGCCCTACAATGAGCAGTTCTTC.